The 29 T cell receptor beta chains in this list originate from one sample, sequenced in a study of T cell changes during pregnancy in multiple sclerosis. Libraries were prepared by immunoSEQ multiplex PCR; TCRdb keeps only in-frame clonotypes and omits some of them. Of some 85,000 clones listed, just under 95% were seen once; the top ten hold about 0.72%. The sequenced sample was peripheral blood, obtained in the second trimester of pregnancy. Receptors were obtained from a female donor in good health, enrolled as a control in a pregnancy study.

This chain links TRBV7-8 with TRBJ2-7; 10 nucleotides agree with TRBD1. The V gene end was trimmed by 1 base and the J gene end by 12 bases; junction bases not matched to a gene: 9. The CDR3 totals 14 residues. Germline CDR1 reads SGHVS; CDR2 reads FQNEAQ. Written as DNA, the CDR3 is TGTGCCAGCAGCTTAGAGACAGGGGGCTTTCGGACGTACTTC. It is translated as CASSLETGGFRTYF. Full variable domain (outside the CDR3, taken from reference TRBV7-8 and TRBJ2-7): GAGVSQSPRYKVAKRGQDVALRCDPISGHVSLFWYQQALGQGPEFLTYFQNEAQLDKSGLPSDRFFAERPEGSVSTLKIQRTQQEDSAVYLCASSLETGGFRTYFGPGTRLTVT.

The gene calls are TRBV10-3 and TRBJ2-7; perhaps TRBD2 as D (5 bases). Deletions cut 6 bases from V and 3 bases from J, with 18 bases between. The CDR3 loop spans 15 amino acids. Germline CDR1 reads ENHRY; CDR2 reads SYGVKD. CDR3: CAIRLSRGSVYEQYF. DNA for the CDR3: TGTGCCATCAGATTATCTCGCGGGTCCGTCTACGAGCAGTACTTC.

This chain joins TRBV9 and TRBJ2-6; 7 bases map to TRBD1. The J segment lost 0 bases and the V segment lost 2 bases, leaving 5 bases of the junction unmatched. The CDR3 runs to 17 residues. Germline-derived CDR1 and CDR2 are SGDLS and YYNGEE. The CDR3 region is CASSVWDSASGANVLTF. In nucleotides, the CDR3 is TGTGCCAGCAGCGTTTGGGACAGCGCCTCTGGGGCCAACGTCCTGACTTTC.

This chain connects TRBV7-2 to TRBJ2-5; D possibly corresponds to TRBD1 (5 bases). Germline V gene lookup returns CDR1 SGHTA and CDR2 FQGNSA. Trimming cost V 5 bases and J 3 bases, with 25 bases left between them. There are 18 residues in the CDR3. Here the CDR3 reads CASSLMGYQGQYKETQYF. The CDR3 bases are TGTGCCAGCAGCCTAATGGGGTACCAGGGCCAGTACAAAGAGACCCAGTACTTC.

The V gene is TRBV5-4, the J gene TRBJ1-2; no clear D gene. Trimming left V 6 bases short and J 4 bases short, with 7 bases between. This CDR3 region has 11 residues. Per germline, CDR1 SGHNT and CDR2 YYREEE (reference sequence). CDR3 loop: CASIGVYGYTF. CDR3 DNA: TGTGCCAGCATCGGGGTCTATGGCTACACCTTC.

The chain combines TRBV7-2 with TRBJ1-1; possibly TRBD1 for D (5 bases). CDR1 and CDR2 (germline): SGHTA, FQGNSA. This CDR3 has 15 amino acids. Trimming stripped 2 bases from V and 3 bases from J, with 13 bases between. The CDR3 protein is CASSLYGGRDTEAFF. Here the CDR3 DNA reads TGTGCCAGCAGCTTATATGGGGGGAGGGACACTGAAGCTTTCTTT.

The chain recombines TRBV9 with TRBJ1-4, with a possible D match to TRBD1 (6 bases). Germline-derived CDR1 and CDR2 are SGDLS and YYNGEE. The CDR3 sequence is 16 residues long. Trimming shortened V by 0 bases and J by 6 bases, and 15 bases separated the two germline ends. This CDR3 is CASSVGGRGYDEKLFF. The CDR3 DNA is TGTGCCAGCAGCGTAGGTGGCAGGGGATATGATGAAAAACTGTTTTTT.

The V call is TRBV5-1, the J call TRBJ2-4; possibly TRBD1 for D (6 bases). Trimming stripped 2 bases from V and 10 bases from J, with 10 bases between. Germline assignment: CDR1 SGHRS and CDR2 YFSETQ. This CDR3 comprises 12 residues. The CDR3 protein is CASSFDQGIQYF. The CDR3 region has the DNA TGCGCCAGCAGCTTCGACCAGGGGATTCAGTACTTC.

The V call is TRBV9, the J call TRBJ2-7, with a tentative D call TRBD2 (5 bases). CDR1 and CDR2 (germline): SGDLS, YYNGEE. CDR3 length: 13 amino acids. Trimming pared 0 bases from V and 3 bases from J, leaving 7 bases between. DNA of the CDR3: TGTGCCAGCAGCGTAGGAGGGTTCTACGAGCAGTACTTC. It translates to CASSVGGFYEQYF.

The chain couples TRBV29-1 to TRBJ2-7; D is unresolved. The germline V gene has CDR1 SQVTM and CDR2 ANQGSEA. This CDR3 contains 12 residues. Trimming shortened V by 6 bases and J by 1 base, and 10 bases separated the two germline ends. DNA of the CDR3: TGCAGCGTCCAGGCAGTTTCCTACGAGCAGTACTTC. It encodes CSVQAVSYEQYF.

V gene TRBV11-2 combines with J gene TRBJ2-4; 9 nucleotides match TRBD2. The CDR3 spans 19 residues. J gave up 3 bases and V 4 bases, and 16 bases lay outside the gene matches. The germline V gene has CDR1 SGHAT and CDR2 FQNNGV. The chain's CDR3 is CASSWGRGGDSRGKNIQYF. In DNA form, the CDR3 reads TGTGCCAGCAGCTGGGGGCGCGGGGGGGATTCCCGGGGCAAAAACATTCAGTACTTC. The full variable domain, rest sourced from reference TRBV11-2 and TRBJ2-4, is EAGVAQSPRYKIIEKRQSVAFWCNPISGHATLYWYQQILGQGPKLLIQFQNNGVVDDSQLPKDRFSAERLKGVDSTLKIQPAKLEDSAVYLCASSWGRGGDSRGKNIQYFGAGTRLSVL.

The chain has TRBV15 and TRBJ1-5, with D perhaps matching TRBD1 (5 bases). The CDR3 consists of 15 residues. V was cut by 1 base and J by 6 bases, with 13 bases left in between. CDR1 is LNHNV, CDR2 YYDKDF, per germline (reference sequence). The CDR3 DNA is TGTGCCACCAGCAGAGGAAAGGGGTTGAGTCAGCCCCAGCATTTT. Its protein is CATSRGKGLSQPQHF.

J is TRBJ2-2 and V is TRBV6-1, with D hard to call. The germline CDR1 and CDR2 sequences are MNHNS and SASEGT. This CDR3 contains 12 residues. V was shortened by 9 bases and J by 5 bases, with 10 bases between the two germline ends. CDR3 in amino acids: CARAGPTGELFF. The CDR3 region has the DNA TGTGCCAGGGCTGGTCCGACCGGGGAGCTGTTTTTT.

The V call is TRBV12-5, the J call TRBJ1-2; TRBD1 matches at 8 bases. CDR1 is LGHNT, CDR2 FRNRAP, per germline. The CDR3 length is 15 residues. V was pared by 5 bases and J by 4 bases, with 9 bases of the junction left unmatched. This CDR3 reads CASGPSTGGSYGYTF. In DNA, the CDR3 is TGTGCTAGTGGTCCATCCACAGGGGGGAGCTATGGCTACACCTTC.

This chain joins TRBV11-2 and TRBJ1-1; TRBD1 is a possible D gene (6 bases). Germline assignment: CDR1 SGHAT and CDR2 FQNNGV. V was pared by 8 bases and J by 0 bases, with 13 bases between. This CDR3 spans 14 amino acids. The CDR3 DNA sequence: TGTGCCAGCGGTTGGACAGCCATGAACACTGAAGCTTTCTTT. Translating it yields CASGWTAMNTEAFF.

As DNA, the CDR3 is TGTGCCAGCAGAAGAACAGGGGGCGATGAAAAACTGTTTTTT. The encoded protein is CASRRTGGDEKLFF. The chain couples TRBV6-5 to TRBJ1-4; 9 bases align to TRBD1. After removal of 6 bases from V and 6 bases from J, the junction contained 5 bases not matched to a gene. The CDR3 totals 14 residues. The germline gives CDR1 MNHEY, CDR2 SVGAGI.

On this clone itself: A junction boundary mismatches the germline segment, possibly from a read error. The chain couples TRBV11-2 to TRBJ2-7; 11 nucleotides match TRBD2. Germline V lookup: CDR1 SGHAT, CDR2 FQNNGV. The CDR3 is made up of 14 amino acids. The DNA of the CDR3 is TGTGCCAGCAGCGGGATGGGACTAGCGGTCACGCCGAACTTC. Translating gives CASSGMGLAVTPNF. Looking up the rest from reference TRBV11-2 and TRBJ2-7 gives the full variable domain: EAGVAQSPRYKIIEKRQSVAFWCNPISGHATLYWYQQILGQGPKLLIQFQNNGVVDDSQLPKDRFSAERLKGVDSTLKIQPAKLEDSAVYLCASSGMGLAVTPNFGPGTRLTVT.

The chain links TRBV7-3 to TRBJ2-1; perhaps TRBD2 as D (7 bases). Per the germline V gene, CDR1 is SGHTA and CDR2 is FQGTGA. The CDR3 runs 15 residues. Trimming pared 2 bases from V and 3 bases from J, leaving 11 bases between. The DNA of the CDR3 is TGTGCCAGCAGCTTAGGGGGGGCCTTCTACAATGAGCAGTTCTTC. This sequence encodes CASSLGGAFYNEQFF. Combining the CDR3 with reference TRBV7-3 and TRBJ2-1 gives the whole variable domain GAGVSQTPSNKVTEKGKYVELRCDPISGHTALYWYRQSLGQGPEFLIYFQGTGAADDSGLPNDRFFAVRPEGSVSTLKIQRTERGDSAVYLCASSLGGAFYNEQFFGPGTRLTVL.

V gene TRBV30 combines with J gene TRBJ1-2; D possibly corresponds to TRBD1 (5 bases). The germline V gene encodes CDR1 GTSNPN and CDR2 SVGIG (reference sequence). The CDR3 is made up of 11 amino acids. V shed 2 bases and J shed 10 bases, with 11 bases lying between them. CDR3 coding DNA: TGTGCCTGGAGTCCAGGGAAGGCCTACACCTTC. Translated, it gives CAWSPGKAYTF.

The V gene is TRBV6-1, the J gene TRBJ1-2; D is ambiguous. Germline V gene data show CDR1 as MNHNS and CDR2 as SASEGT. This CDR3 has 13 residues. Trimming removed 7 bases from V and 0 bases from J, with 9 bases in between. Here the CDR3 DNA reads TGTGCCAGCATGCAGGTTGCTAACTATGGCTACACCTTC. This encodes CASMQVANYGYTF.

This chain uses TRBV6-6 with TRBJ1-4, with a weak D call TRBD1 (6 bases). CDR1 MNHNY and CDR2 SVGAGI come from the germline V gene (reference sequence). This CDR3 comprises 14 residues. V was shortened by 2 bases and J by 4 bases, with 8 bases between the two germline ends. The CDR3 DNA sequence: TGTGCCAGCAGTTACAGACAGGATAATGAAAAACTGTTTTTT. This translates into CASSYRQDNEKLFF.

J is TRBJ1-6 and V is TRBV30; 8 bases are shared with TRBD1. V gave up 1 base and J gave up 10 bases; unmatched junction bases: 9. CDR1 and CDR2 (germline): GTSNPN, SVGIG (reference sequence). This CDR3 spans 15 amino acids. CDR3 in amino acids: CAWSGPPDRGSPLHF. CDR3 bases: TGTGCCTGGAGTGGACCCCCAGACAGGGGCTCACCCCTCCACTTT.

The chain has TRBV7-9 and TRBJ2-7, with TRBD1 matching 10 bases. The J segment lost 5 bases and the V segment lost 2 bases, leaving 6 bases of the junction unmatched. The CDR3 runs 15 residues. Germline V gives CDR1 SEHNR, CDR2 FQNEAQ (reference sequence). CDR3 sequence reads: CASSLTRDRGDEQYF. CDR3 nucleotides: TGTGCCAGCAGCTTAACCCGGGACAGGGGAGACGAGCAGTACTTC.

The CDR3 sequence is CASSQDRTSGANEQFF. CDR3 coding DNA: TGCGCCAGCAGCCAAGATCGTACTAGCGGAGCTAATGAGCAGTTCTTC. The chain employs TRBV4-3 and TRBJ2-1, with 8 bases matching TRBD2. The length of the CDR3 is 16 residues. Germline values: CDR1 LGHNA, CDR2 YSLEER. V lost 0 bases and J lost 7; bases outside the gene matches: 8.

CDR3 residues: CASSLTHGGNTEAFF. CDR3 sequence (DNA): TGTGCCAGCAGCTTAACCCACGGGGGGAACACTGAAGCTTTCTTT. The chain uses TRBV7-3 and TRBJ1-1, with a possible D match to TRBD1 (5 bases). Germline assignment: CDR1 SGHTA and CDR2 FQGTGA. Trimming removed 0 bases from V and 1 base from J, with 9 bases in between. This CDR3 is built from 15 residues.

The chain uses TRBV6-5 and TRBJ2-6, with no clear D. This CDR3 has 15 amino acids. Germline V lookup: CDR1 MNHEY, CDR2 SVGAGI. Trimming shortened V by 6 bases and J by 0 bases, and 9 bases separated the two germline ends. CDR3 nucleotide sequence: TGTGCCAGCAGCCCCGTTCTCTCTGGGGCCAACGTCCTGACTTTC. Protein product: CASSPVLSGANVLTF.

J is TRBJ2-3 and V is TRBV5-4; TRBD2 matches at 8 bases. The CDR3 runs to 16 residues. Germline V gives CDR1 SGHNT, CDR2 YYREEE (reference sequence). The V gene end was trimmed by 4 bases and the J gene end by 2 bases; junction bases not matched to a gene: 9. CDR3 nucleotide sequence: TGTGCCAGCAGCATCGATGGCGGGGGGTCCACAGATACGCAGTATTTT. Translated, it gives CASSIDGGGSTDTQYF.

V is TRBV4-3 and J is TRBJ2-1; D gene unclear. The V gene's germline CDR1 is LGHNA and CDR2 YSLEER. V was shortened by 0 bases and J by 4 bases, with 7 bases between the two germline ends. This CDR3 contains 14 residues. The DNA for the CDR3 is TGCGCCAGCAGCCAAGATGGCAGTTACAATGAGCAGTTCTTC. Residues: CASSQDGSYNEQFF.

The chain recombines TRBV25-1 with TRBJ1-1, with 8 bases identical to TRBD1. The CDR3 extends over 15 amino acids. The junction had 5 bases not matched to a gene; V was cut back by 3 bases and J by 2 bases. Germline V CDR1 and CDR2: MGHDK, SYGVNS. CDR3 protein: CASSDPGQGNTEAFF. CDR3 nucleotides: TGTGCCAGCAGTGACCCAGGACAGGGCAACACTGAAGCTTTCTTT.